This is a list of T cell receptor beta chains from one sample in a study of blood T cell repertoires in COVID-19. Profiling relied on immunoSEQ multiplex PCR, and the TCRdb table lists in-frame clones only, not all of them. Of 200,000 to 300,000 clones in the sample, around four fifths were seen once. Sequencing input: peripheral blood. The source is a man in his sixties with acute or convalescent COVID-19. The CDR3 runs from the conserved cysteine through the conserved F or W. D genes are given only for firm matches. For some rows the clone size is stated as once, few or many, or as a class when expanded; others skip it.

j_gene: TRBJ1-2
d_gene: .
abundance: .
v_gene: TRBV27
CDR3aa: CASSLLRGGGYTF
CDR3nt: TGTGCCAGCAGTCTCCTTAGGGGGGGTGGCTACACCTTC

j_gene: TRBJ2-7
d_gene: .
abundance: .
v_gene: TRBV18
CDR3aa: CASSPLGVGYEQYF
CDR3nt: TGTGCCAGCTCACCATTGGGAGTAGGCTACGAGCAGTACTTC

j_gene: TRBJ2-2
d_gene: TRBD2
abundance: .
v_gene: TRBV3-1/TRBV3-2
CDR3aa: CASSRGLAGANTGELFF
CDR3nt: TGTGCCAGCAGCCGGGGACTAGCGGGGGCGAACACCGGGGAGCTGTTTTTT

j_gene: TRBJ1-4
d_gene: .
abundance: once
v_gene: TRBV2
CDR3aa: CASRAGITTTNEKLFF
CDR3nt: TGTGCCAGCAGGGCCGGGATCACTACAACTAATGAAAAACTGTTTTTT

j_gene: TRBJ1-1
d_gene: .
abundance: .
v_gene: TRBV4-2
CDR3aa: CASSQDGGTEAFF
CDR3nt: TGTGCCAGCAGCCAAGACGGAGGAACTGAAGCTTTCTTT

j_gene: TRBJ1-4
d_gene: TRBD1
abundance: .
v_gene: TRBV27
CDR3aa: CASSDRGNEKLFF
CDR3nt: TGTGCCAGCAGTGACAGGGGTAATGAAAAACTGTTTTTT

j_gene: TRBJ2-2
d_gene: .
abundance: .
v_gene: TRBV14
CDR3aa: CASSQWATGVGTGELFF
CDR3nt: TGTGCCAGCAGCCAATGGGCGACGGGAGTAGGCACCGGGGAGCTGTTTTTT

j_gene: TRBJ2-7
d_gene: TRBD1
abundance: .
v_gene: TRBV19
CDR3aa: CASSKGQGRSYEQYF
CDR3nt: TGTGCCAGTAGTAAAGGACAGGGAAGGTCCTACGAGCAGTACTTC

j_gene: TRBJ2-1
d_gene: TRBD2
abundance: few
v_gene: TRBV29-1
CDR3aa: CSVRRATSGSDEQFF
CDR3nt: TGCAGCGTCCGAAGAGCGACTAGCGGGAGCGATGAGCAGTTCTTC

j_gene: TRBJ2-1
d_gene: TRBD2
abundance: .
v_gene: TRBV6-2/TRBV6-3
CDR3aa: CASSYSFRGLAMGQFF
CDR3nt: TGTGCCAGCAGTTACTCGTTTAGAGGACTAGCGATGGGGCAGTTCTTC

j_gene: TRBJ1-2
d_gene: .
abundance: .
v_gene: TRBV7-9
CDR3aa: CASSGGDGYTF
CDR3nt: TGTGCCAGCAGCGGGGGGGATGGCTACACCTTC

j_gene: TRBJ1-2
d_gene: .
abundance: .
v_gene: TRBV4-1
CDR3aa: CASSQDLSRRWGGDYGYTF
CDR3nt: TGCGCCAGCAGCCAAGATCTGTCCCGCCGTTGGGGGGGAGACTATGGCTACACCTTC

j_gene: TRBJ1-1
d_gene: TRBD1
abundance: .
v_gene: TRBV18
CDR3aa: CASSQYGQGAKVEAFF
CDR3nt: TGTGCCAGCTCACAATATGGACAGGGGGCGAAGGTTGAAGCTTTCTTT

j_gene: TRBJ1-4
d_gene: .
abundance: .
v_gene: TRBV4-1
CDR3aa: CASSLVDRTNEKLFF
CDR3nt: TGCGCCAGCAGCCTCGTTGACAGGACAAATGAAAAACTGTTTTTT

j_gene: TRBJ1-4
d_gene: .
abundance: .
v_gene: TRBV6-1
CDR3aa: CASSESGWEKLFF
CDR3nt: TGTGCCAGCAGTGAGAGCGGTTGGGAAAAACTGTTTTTT

j_gene: TRBJ2-2
d_gene: .
abundance: few
v_gene: TRBV7-8
CDR3aa: CASSLDSPRTGELFF
CDR3nt: TGTGCCAGCAGCTTAGACAGCCCTCGGACCGGGGAGCTGTTTTTT

j_gene: TRBJ2-1
d_gene: .
abundance: .
v_gene: TRBV7-6
CDR3aa: CASSLPSRYNEQFF
CDR3nt: TGTGCCAGCAGCTTACCTAGCCGCTACAATGAGCAGTTCTTC

j_gene: TRBJ1-2
d_gene: TRBD1
abundance: .
v_gene: TRBV3-1/TRBV3-2
CDR3aa: CASRRGTGGSYGYTF
CDR3nt: TGTGCCAGCAGGCGCGGGACAGGGGGATCCTATGGCTACACCTTC

j_gene: TRBJ1-2
d_gene: TRBD1
abundance: .
v_gene: TRBV7-2
CDR3aa: CASSWGQSNYGYTF
CDR3nt: TGTGCCAGCAGCTGGGGACAGTCTAACTATGGCTACACCTTC

j_gene: TRBJ2-3
d_gene: TRBD1
abundance: .
v_gene: TRBV4-3
CDR3aa: CASSQQGAGTDTQYF
CDR3nt: TGCGCCAGCAGCCAACAGGGGGCGGGCACAGATACGCAGTATTTT

j_gene: TRBJ2-7
d_gene: TRBD2
abundance: .
v_gene: TRBV2
CDR3aa: CASSERGASSYEQYF
CDR3nt: TGTGCCAGCAGTGAGCGGGGGGCTAGCTCCTACGAGCAGTACTTC

j_gene: TRBJ2-3
d_gene: .
abundance: .
v_gene: TRBV6-4
CDR3aa: CASSDLGSSTDTQYF
CDR3nt: TGTGCCAGCAGTGACCTGGGGAGTAGCACAGATACGCAGTATTTT

j_gene: TRBJ1-4
d_gene: .
abundance: few
v_gene: TRBV18
CDR3aa: CASSLIRASLGELFF
CDR3nt: TGTGCCAGCTCACTGATCAGGGCCTCCCTTGGTGAACTGTTTTTT

j_gene: TRBJ1-2
d_gene: TRBD1
abundance: .
v_gene: TRBV9
CDR3aa: CASSLQGGNYGYTF
CDR3nt: TGTGCCAGCAGCTTACAGGGGGGGAACTATGGCTACACCTTC

j_gene: TRBJ1-6
d_gene: .
abundance: .
v_gene: TRBV28
CDR3aa: CASSFPQTVYNSPLHF
CDR3nt: TGTGCCAGCAGTTTCCCCCAAACAGTTTATAATTCACCCCTCCACTTT